This entry describes one T cell receptor (beta chain). This sample was included in a study of control samples from healthy donors and cancer patients. The data were produced by immunoSEQ multiplex PCR, yet TCRdb's version contains in-frame clones alone and is incomplete. The sample records approximately 190,000 clones, roughly nine tenths being singletons. Sample: blood. This TCR was sampled from a man aged 25 to 40 in good health.

CDR3 amino acids: CASSEAHLGFSTGELFF. CDR3 sequence (DNA): TGTGCCAGCAGTGAAGCTCACCTAGGGTTTAGCACCGGGGAGCTGTTTTTT. The gene calls are TRBV2 and TRBJ2-2; D is undetermined. CDR3 length: 17 residues. Per germline, CDR1 SNHLY and CDR2 FYNNEI. V lost 0 bases and J 4 bases, leaving 15 bases between the germline ends.